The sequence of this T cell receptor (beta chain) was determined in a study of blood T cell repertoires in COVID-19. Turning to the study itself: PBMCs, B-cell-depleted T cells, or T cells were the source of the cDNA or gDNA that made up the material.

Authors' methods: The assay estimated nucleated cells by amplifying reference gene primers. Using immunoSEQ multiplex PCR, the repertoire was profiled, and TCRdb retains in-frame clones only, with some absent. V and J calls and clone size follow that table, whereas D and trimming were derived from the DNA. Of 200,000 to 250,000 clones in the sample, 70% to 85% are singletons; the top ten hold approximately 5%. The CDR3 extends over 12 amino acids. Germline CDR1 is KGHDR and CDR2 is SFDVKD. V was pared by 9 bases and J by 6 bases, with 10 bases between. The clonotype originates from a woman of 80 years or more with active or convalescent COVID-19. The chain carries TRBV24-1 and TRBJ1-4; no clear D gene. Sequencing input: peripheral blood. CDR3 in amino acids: CATSDADEKLFF. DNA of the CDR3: TGTGCCACCTCTGACGCGGATGAAAAACTGTTTTTT.